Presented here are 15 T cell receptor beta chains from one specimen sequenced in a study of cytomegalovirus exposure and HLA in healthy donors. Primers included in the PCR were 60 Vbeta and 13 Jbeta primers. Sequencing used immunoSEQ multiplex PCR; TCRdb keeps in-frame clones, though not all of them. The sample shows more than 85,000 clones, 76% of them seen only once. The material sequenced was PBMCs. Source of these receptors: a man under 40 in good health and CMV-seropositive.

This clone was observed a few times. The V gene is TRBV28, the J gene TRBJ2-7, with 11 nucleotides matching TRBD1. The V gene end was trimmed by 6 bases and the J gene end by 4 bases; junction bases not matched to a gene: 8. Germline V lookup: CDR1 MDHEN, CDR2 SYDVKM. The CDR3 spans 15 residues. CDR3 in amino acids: CASRAGTGGYYEQYF. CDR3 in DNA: TGTGCCAGCAGGGCGGGGACAGGGGGGTATTACGAGCAGTACTTC.

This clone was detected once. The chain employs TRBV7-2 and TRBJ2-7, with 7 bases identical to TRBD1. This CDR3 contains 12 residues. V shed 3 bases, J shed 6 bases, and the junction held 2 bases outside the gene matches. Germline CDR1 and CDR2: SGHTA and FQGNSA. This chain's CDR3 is CASSFYRGEQYF. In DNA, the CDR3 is TGTGCCAGCAGCTTCTACAGGGGCGAGCAGTACTTC.

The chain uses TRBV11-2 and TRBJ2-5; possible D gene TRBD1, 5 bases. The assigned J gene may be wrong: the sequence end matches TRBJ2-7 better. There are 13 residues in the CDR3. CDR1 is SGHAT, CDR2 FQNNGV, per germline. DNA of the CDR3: TGTGCCAGCAGCTCAATATCAGGGTACGAGCAGTACTTC. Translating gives CASSSISGYEQYF.

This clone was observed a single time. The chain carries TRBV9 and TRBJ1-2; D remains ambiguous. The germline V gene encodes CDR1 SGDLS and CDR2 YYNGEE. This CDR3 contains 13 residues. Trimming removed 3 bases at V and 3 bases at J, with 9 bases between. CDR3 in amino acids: CASSGEPHYGYTF. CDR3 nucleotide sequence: TGTGCCAGCAGCGGAGAACCCCACTATGGCTACACCTTC.

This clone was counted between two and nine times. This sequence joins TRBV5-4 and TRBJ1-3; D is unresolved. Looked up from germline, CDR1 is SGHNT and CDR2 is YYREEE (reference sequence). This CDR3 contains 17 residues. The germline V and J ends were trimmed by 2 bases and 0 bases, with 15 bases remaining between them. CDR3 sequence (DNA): TGTGCCAGCAGCTTAAGTCCCGGGGAGGTCTCTGGAAACACCATATATTTT. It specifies CASSLSPGEVSGNTIYF.

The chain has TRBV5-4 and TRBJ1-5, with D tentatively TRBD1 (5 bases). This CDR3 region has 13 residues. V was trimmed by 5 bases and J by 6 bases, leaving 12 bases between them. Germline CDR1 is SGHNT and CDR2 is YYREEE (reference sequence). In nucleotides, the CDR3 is TGTGCCAGCAGTTACGCCGGGGGTCAGCCCCAGCATTTT. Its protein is CASSYAGGQPQHF.

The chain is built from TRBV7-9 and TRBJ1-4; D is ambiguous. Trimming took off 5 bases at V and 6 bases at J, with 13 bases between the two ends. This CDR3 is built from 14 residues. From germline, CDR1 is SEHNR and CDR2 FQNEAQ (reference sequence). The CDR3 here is CASSREVAYEKLFF. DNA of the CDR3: TGTGCCAGCAGCCGGGAAGTGGCTTATGAAAAACTGTTTTTT.

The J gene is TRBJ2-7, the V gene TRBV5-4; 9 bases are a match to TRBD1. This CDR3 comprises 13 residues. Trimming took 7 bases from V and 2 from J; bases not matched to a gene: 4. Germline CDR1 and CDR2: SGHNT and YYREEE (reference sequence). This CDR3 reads CASSGQGTYEQYF. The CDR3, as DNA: TGTGCCAGCTCCGGACAGGGGACCTACGAGCAGTACTTC. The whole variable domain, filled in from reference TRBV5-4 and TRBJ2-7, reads ETGVTQSPTHLIKTRGQQVTLRCSSQSGHNTVSWYQQALGQGPQFIFQYYREEENGRGNFPPRFSGLQFPNYSSELNVNALELDDSALYLCASSGQGTYEQYFGPGTRLTVT.

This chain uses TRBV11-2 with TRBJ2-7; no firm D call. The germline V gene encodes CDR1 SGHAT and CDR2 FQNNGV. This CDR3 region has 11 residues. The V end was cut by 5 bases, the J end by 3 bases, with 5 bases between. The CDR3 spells CASSPNYEQYF. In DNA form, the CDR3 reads TGTGCCAGCAGCCCAAACTACGAGCAGTACTTC.

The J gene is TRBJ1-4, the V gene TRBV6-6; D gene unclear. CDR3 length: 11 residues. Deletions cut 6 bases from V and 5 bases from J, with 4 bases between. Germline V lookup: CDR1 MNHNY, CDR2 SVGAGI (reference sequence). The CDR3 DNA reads TGTGCCAGCAGCTTGAATGAAAAACTGTTTTTT. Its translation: CASSLNEKLFF.

The CDR3, as DNA: TGTGCCAGTAGTATAGGCCTAGCCACAGATACGCAGTATTTT. It yields the protein CASSIGLATDTQYF. The V and J genes are TRBV19 and TRBJ2-3, with D maybe TRBD2 (5 bases). The CDR3 has 14 residues. CDR1 LNHDA and CDR2 SQIVND come from the germline V gene (reference sequence). V was trimmed by 1 base and J by 2 bases, leaving 7 bases between them.

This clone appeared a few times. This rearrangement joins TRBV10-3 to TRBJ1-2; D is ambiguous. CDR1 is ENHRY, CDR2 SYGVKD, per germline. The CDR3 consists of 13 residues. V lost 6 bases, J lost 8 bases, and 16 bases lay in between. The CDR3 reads CAIRNDNGRGYTF. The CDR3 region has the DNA TGTGCCATCAGGAACGACAACGGTCGCGGCTACACCTTC.

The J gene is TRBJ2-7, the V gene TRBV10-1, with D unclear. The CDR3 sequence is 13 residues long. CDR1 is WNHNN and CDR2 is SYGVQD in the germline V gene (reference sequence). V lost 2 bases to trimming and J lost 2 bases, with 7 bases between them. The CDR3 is CASSERSPYEQYF. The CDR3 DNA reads TGCGCCAGCAGTGAGAGGAGCCCCTACGAGCAGTACTTC.

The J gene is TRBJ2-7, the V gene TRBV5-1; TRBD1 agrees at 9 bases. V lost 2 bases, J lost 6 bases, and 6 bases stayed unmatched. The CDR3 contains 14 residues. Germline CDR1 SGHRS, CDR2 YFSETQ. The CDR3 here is CASSLAGTGIEQYF. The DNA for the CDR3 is TGCGCCAGCAGCTTAGCCGGGACAGGGATCGAGCAGTACTTC.

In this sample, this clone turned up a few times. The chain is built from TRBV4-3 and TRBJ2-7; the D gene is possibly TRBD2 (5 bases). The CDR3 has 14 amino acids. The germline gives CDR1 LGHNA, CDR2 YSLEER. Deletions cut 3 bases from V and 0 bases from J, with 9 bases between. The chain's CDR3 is CASSHDTSSYEQYF. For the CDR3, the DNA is TGCGCCAGCAGCCATGACACTAGCTCCTACGAGCAGTACTTC.